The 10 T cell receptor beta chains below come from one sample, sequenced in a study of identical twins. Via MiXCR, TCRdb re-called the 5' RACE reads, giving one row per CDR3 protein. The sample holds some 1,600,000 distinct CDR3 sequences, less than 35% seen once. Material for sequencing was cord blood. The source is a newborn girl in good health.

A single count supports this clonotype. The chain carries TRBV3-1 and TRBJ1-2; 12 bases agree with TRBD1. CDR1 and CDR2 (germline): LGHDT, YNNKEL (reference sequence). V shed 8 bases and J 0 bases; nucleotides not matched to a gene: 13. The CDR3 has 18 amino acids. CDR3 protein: CASESSRDRGLSNYGYTF. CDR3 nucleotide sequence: TGTGCCAGCGAATCAAGCCGGGACAGGGGGCTTTCTAACTATGGCTACACCTTC.

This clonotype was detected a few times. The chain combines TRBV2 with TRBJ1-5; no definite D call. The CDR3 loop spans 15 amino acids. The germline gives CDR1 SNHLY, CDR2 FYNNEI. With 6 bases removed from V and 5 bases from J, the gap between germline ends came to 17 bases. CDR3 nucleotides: TGTGCCAGCAGCGATAATTGGTTGGCCGATCAGCCCCAGCATTTT. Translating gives CASSDNWLADQPQHF. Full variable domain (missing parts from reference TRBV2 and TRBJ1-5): EPEVTQTPSHQVTQMGQEVILRCVPISNHLYFYWYRQILGQKVEFLVSFYNNEISEKSEIFDDQFSVERPDGSNFTLKIRSTKLEDSAMYFCASSDNWLADQPQHFGDGTRLSIL.

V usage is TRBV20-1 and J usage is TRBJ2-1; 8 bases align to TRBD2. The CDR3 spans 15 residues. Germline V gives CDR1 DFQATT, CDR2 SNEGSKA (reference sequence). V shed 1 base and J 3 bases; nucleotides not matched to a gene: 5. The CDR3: CSARGLLAGYNEQFF. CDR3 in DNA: TGCAGTGCTAGAGGACTCCTAGCGGGCTACAATGAGCAGTTCTTC.

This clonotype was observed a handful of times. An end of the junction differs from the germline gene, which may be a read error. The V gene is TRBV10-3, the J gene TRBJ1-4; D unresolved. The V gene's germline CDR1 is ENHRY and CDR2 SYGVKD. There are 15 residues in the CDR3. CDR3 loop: CAIRPVSAANEELFF. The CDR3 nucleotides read TGTGCCATCAGACCCGTCTCGGCAGCTAATGAAGAACTGTTTTTT.

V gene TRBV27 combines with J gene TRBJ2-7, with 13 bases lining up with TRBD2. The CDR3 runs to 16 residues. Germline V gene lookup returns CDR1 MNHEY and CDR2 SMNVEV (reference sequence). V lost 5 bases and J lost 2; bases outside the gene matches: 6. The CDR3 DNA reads TGTGCCAGCAGTCTCACTAGCGGGGGGGCCCCCTACGAGCAGTACTTC. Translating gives CASSLTSGGAPYEQYF.

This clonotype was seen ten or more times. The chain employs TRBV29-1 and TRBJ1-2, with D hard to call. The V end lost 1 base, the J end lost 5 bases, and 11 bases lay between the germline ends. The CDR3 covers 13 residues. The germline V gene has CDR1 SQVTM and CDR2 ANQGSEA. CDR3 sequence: CSVEGPLQYGYTF. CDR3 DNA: TGCAGCGTTGAAGGCCCCCTACAGTATGGCTACACCTTC.

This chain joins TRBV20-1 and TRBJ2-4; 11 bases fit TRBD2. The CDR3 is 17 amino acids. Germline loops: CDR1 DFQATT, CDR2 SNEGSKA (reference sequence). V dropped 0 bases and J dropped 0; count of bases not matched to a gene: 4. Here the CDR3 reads CSARDFGTSGAKNIQYF. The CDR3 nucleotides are TGCAGTGCTAGAGATTTCGGGACTAGCGGAGCCAAAAACATTCAGTACTTC.

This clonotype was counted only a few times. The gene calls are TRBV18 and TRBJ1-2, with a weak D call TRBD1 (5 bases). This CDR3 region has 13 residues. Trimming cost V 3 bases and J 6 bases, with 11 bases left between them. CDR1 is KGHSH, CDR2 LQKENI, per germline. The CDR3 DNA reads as TGTGCCAGCTCACCCCAGGGACTGGATGGCTACACCTTC. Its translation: CASSPQGLDGYTF.

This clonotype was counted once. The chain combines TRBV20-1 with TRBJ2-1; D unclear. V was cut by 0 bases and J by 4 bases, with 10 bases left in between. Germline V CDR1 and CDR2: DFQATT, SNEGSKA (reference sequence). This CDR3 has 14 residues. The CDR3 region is CSAREQGPYNEQFF. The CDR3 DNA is TGCAGTGCTAGAGAACAAGGACCTTACAATGAGCAGTTCTTC.

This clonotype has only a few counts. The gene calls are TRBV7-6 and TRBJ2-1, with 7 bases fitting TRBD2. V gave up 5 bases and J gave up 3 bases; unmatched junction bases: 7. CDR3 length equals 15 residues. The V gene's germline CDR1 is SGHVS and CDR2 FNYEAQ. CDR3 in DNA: TGTGCCAGCAGCCTGACTAGCTTCTTCTACAATGAGCAGTTCTTC. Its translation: CASSLTSFFYNEQFF. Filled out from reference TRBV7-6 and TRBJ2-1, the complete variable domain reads GAGVSQSPRYKVTKRGQDVALRCDPISGHVSLYWYRQALGQGPEFLTYFNYEAQQDKSGLPNDRFSAERPEGSISTLTIQRTEQRDSAMYRCASSLTSFFYNEQFFGPGTRLTVL.